The 22 T cell receptor beta chains listed next were all sequenced from one sample in a study of identical twins. TCRdb reprocessed the 5' RACE reads with MiXCR, giving one entry per CDR3 protein. Of 650,000 to 800,000 distinct CDR3 sequences detected, 8.5% to 9.5% appear once; the ten largest clones hold approximately 0.89%. This same sample was also part of a study on yellow fever vaccine responses in identical twins.

The sequenced sample consisted of PBMCs. These receptors were taken from a woman younger than 35 in good health.

This clonotype was found a few times. This chain links TRBV6-5 with TRBJ2-7, with D uncertain. The CDR3 consists of 15 residues. Looked up from germline, CDR1 is MNHEY and CDR2 is SVGAGI. V was clipped by 2 bases and J by 0 bases, with 11 bases between them. CDR3 sequence reads: CASSYVGLSSYEQYF. DNA for the CDR3: TGTGCCAGCAGTTACGTCGGGCTGAGCTCCTACGAGCAGTACTTC.

Only a few counts were recorded for this clonotype. The chain combines TRBV20-1 with TRBJ1-2, with D possibly being TRBD1 (6 bases). The ends were cut back, 6 bases at V and 0 bases at J, with 11 bases in the middle. CDR3 length equals 13 residues. CDR1 and CDR2 from the germline V gene are DFQATT and SNEGSKA (reference sequence). CDR3 amino acids: CSARQVSNYGYTF. In DNA, the CDR3 is TGCAGTGCGAGACAGGTTTCTAACTATGGCTACACCTTC.

The rearrangement uses TRBV3-1 and TRBJ2-1, with D perhaps being TRBD1 or TRBD2 (5 bases each). CDR3 size: 16 residues. Germline CDR1 LGHDT, CDR2 YNNKEL (reference sequence). The ends were cut back, 5 bases at V and 6 bases at J, with 20 bases in the middle. In DNA form, the CDR3 reads TGTGCCAGCAGCTTCCCGGGACCCCCTTTGGGCAATGAGCAGTTCTTC. Translated, it gives CASSFPGPPLGNEQFF.

This chain connects TRBV7-2 to TRBJ2-1, with D possibly matching TRBD2 (5 bases). The length of the CDR3 is 13 residues. The V end lost 5 bases, the J end lost 8 bases, and 13 bases lay between the germline ends. CDR1 SGHTA and CDR2 FQGNSA come from the germline V gene. The CDR3 DNA follows: TGTGCCAGCAGCCCTTTAGCGCGGTATGAGCAGTTCTTC. This translates into CASSPLARYEQFF. Supplemented by reference TRBV7-2 and TRBJ2-1, the full variable domain reads GAGVSQSPSNKVTEKGKDVELRCDPISGHTALYWYRQSLGQGLEFLIYFQGNSAPDKSGLPSDRFSAERTGGSVSTLTIQRTQQEDSAVYLCASSPLARYEQFFGPGTRLTVL.

The V call is TRBV7-2, the J call TRBJ1-2; 9 bases map to TRBD1. Germline V gene data show CDR1 as SGHTA and CDR2 as FQGNSA. The CDR3 runs to 14 residues. V trimming: 5 bases; J trimming: 4 bases; junction bases outside the gene matches: 5. Here the CDR3 reads CASSPGQGIYGYTF. Here the CDR3 DNA reads TGTGCCAGCAGCCCCGGACAGGGGATCTATGGCTACACCTTC.

This clonotype was counted ten times or more. This chain joins TRBV20-1 and TRBJ2-3; weak D call: TRBD2 (6 bases). This CDR3 is built from 15 residues. The germline CDR1 and CDR2 sequences are DFQATT and SNEGSKA (reference sequence). Between the trimmed V and J ends, which lost 0 bases and 0 bases, there was a span of 10 bases. The CDR3 spells CSARDASESTDTQYF. DNA for the CDR3: TGCAGTGCTAGAGATGCTAGCGAGAGCACAGATACGCAGTATTTT.

Many counts were recorded for this clonotype. The chain employs TRBV7-9 and TRBJ2-7, with D unresolved. CDR1 and CDR2 from the germline V gene are SEHNR and FQNEAQ (reference sequence). With 0 bases removed from V and 3 bases from J, the gap between germline ends came to 9 bases. There are 14 residues in the CDR3. CDR3 amino acids: CASSLAQNFYEQYF. CDR3 coding DNA: TGTGCCAGCAGCTTAGCACAGAATTTCTACGAGCAGTACTTC.

V is TRBV11-2 and J is TRBJ2-1; 13 nucleotides align to TRBD2. The germline V gene encodes CDR1 SGHAT and CDR2 FQNNGV. The CDR3 loop spans 18 amino acids. J was trimmed by 5 bases and V by 6 bases; bases with no gene match: 13. The CDR3 DNA reads as TGTGCCAGCAGTACTCATCCCCTGGGACTAGCGGGGCACAATGAGCAGTTCTTC. It translates to CASSTHPLGLAGHNEQFF.

This chain uses TRBV11-3 with TRBJ1-2, with unresolved D. The germline CDR1 and CDR2 sequences are SGHNT and YENEEA. Between the trimmed V and J ends, which lost 0 bases and 6 bases, there was a span of 8 bases. This CDR3 comprises 13 residues. CDR3 bases: TGTGCCAGCAGCTTAGATGCGCCTAATGGCTACACCTTC. It specifies CASSLDAPNGYTF. The variable domain in full, with the rest retrieved from reference TRBV11-3 and TRBJ1-2, is EAGVVQSPRYKIIEKKQPVAFWCNPISGHNTLYWYLQNLGQGPELLIRYENEEAVDDSQLPKDRFSAERLKGVDSTLKIQPAELGDSAVYLCASSLDAPNGYTFGSGTRLTVV.

The rearrangement joins TRBV28 to TRBJ1-5; D is perhaps TRBD1 (5 bases). V was pared by 5 bases and J by 2 bases, with 13 bases between. Germline V lookup: CDR1 MDHEN, CDR2 SYDVKM. The length of the CDR3 is 15 residues. This CDR3 reads CASSPRGVGNQPQHF. CDR3 nucleotide sequence: TGTGCCAGCAGTCCGAGAGGGGTGGGCAATCAGCCCCAGCATTTT.

This clonotype turned up a few times. CDR3 bases: TGTGCCACCAGTGAAGGACAGGGTATCCAAGAGACCCAGTACTTC. It codes for CATSEGQGIQETQYF. This sequence joins TRBV24-1 and TRBJ2-5; 8 nucleotides agree with TRBD1. Germline values: CDR1 KGHDR, CDR2 SFDVKD. The V gene end was trimmed by 4 bases and the J gene end by 1 base; junction bases not matched to a gene: 4. This CDR3 has 15 amino acids.

The chain uses TRBV20-1 and TRBJ2-7; 13 bases are a match to TRBD2. CDR3 length equals 16 residues. Germline assignment: CDR1 DFQATT and CDR2 SNEGSKA (reference sequence). Trimming took 6 bases from V and 7 from J; bases not matched to a gene: 15. The DNA of the CDR3 is TGCAGTGCGCGAAGTGGACTAGCGGGGGTGGTTGGGGAGCAGTACTTC. Its translation is CSARSGLAGVVGEQYF.

The chain is built from TRBV20-1 and TRBJ1-2; no definite D call. The germline V gene encodes CDR1 DFQATT and CDR2 SNEGSKA (reference sequence). This CDR3 contains 13 residues. Between the trimmed V and J ends, which lost 1 base and 4 bases, there was a span of 10 bases. CDR3 nucleotides: TGCAGTGCTAGAGGCAGAACCTCCTATGGCTACACCTTC. Its protein product is CSARGRTSYGYTF.

Ten or more counts support this clonotype. CDR3 residues: CASSPTSFFGTDTQYF. DNA of the CDR3: TGTGCCAGCAGTCCTACTAGTTTCTTCGGCACAGATACGCAGTATTTT. V and J are TRBV27 and TRBJ2-3; a possible D gene is TRBD2 (5 bases). This CDR3 has 16 residues. Trimming left V 5 bases short and J 1 base short, with 16 bases between. Per the germline V gene, CDR1 is MNHEY and CDR2 is SMNVEV (reference sequence).

This clonotype has just a few counts. The chain is built from TRBV5-6 and TRBJ1-1; tentative D call: TRBD1 (5 bases). Looked up from germline, CDR1 is SGHDT and CDR2 is YYEEEE. The CDR3 sequence is 12 residues long. Trimming took 3 bases from V and 8 from J, leaving 11 bases between them. CDR3 in amino acids: CASSWGTDEAFF. CDR3 bases: TGTGCCAGCAGCTGGGGGACCGACGAAGCTTTCTTT.

This clonotype was seen repeatedly, ten times or more. CDR3 sequence (DNA): TGCAGTGCGTCCGGCGGGGCAGATACGCAGTATTTT. Translating gives CSASGGADTQYF. This chain uses TRBV20-1 with TRBJ2-3, with a weak D call TRBD2 (6 bases). The V and J ends lost 6 bases and 4 bases respectively, with 11 bases between them. CDR1 is DFQATT, CDR2 SNEGSKA, per germline (reference sequence). The CDR3 is 12 amino acids.

This rearrangement joins TRBV28 to TRBJ2-7; possibly TRBD1 for D (6 bases). The germline V gene encodes CDR1 MDHEN and CDR2 SYDVKM. Trimming removed 7 bases from V and 4 bases from J, with 11 bases in between. This CDR3 contains 12 residues. The CDR3 coding sequence is TGTGCCAGCAACCCACAGGGATACGAGCAGTACTTC. Translation gives CASNPQGYEQYF.

This clonotype was seen only a few times. The chain links TRBV7-9 to TRBJ2-5; either TRBD1 or TRBD2 may fit D (6 bases each). The V gene's germline CDR1 is SEHNR and CDR2 FQNEAQ (reference sequence). Trimming cost V 5 bases and J 5 bases, with 24 bases left between them. This CDR3 region has 17 residues. This CDR3 reads CASSTSTGLDPRETQYF. The CDR3 nucleotides are TGTGCCAGCAGCACTAGCACAGGGTTGGACCCTCGGGAGACCCAGTACTTC.

This clonotype was picked up a small number of times. The chain carries TRBV10-3 and TRBJ2-1; 9 bases are a match to TRBD2. J lost 8 bases, V lost 3 bases, and 26 bases had no gene match. CDR1 and CDR2 from the germline V gene are ENHRY and SYGVKD. The CDR3 has 21 residues. CDR3 in amino acids: CAISDPLRSGSGGVLGYEQFF. The CDR3 DNA is TGTGCCATCAGTGATCCACTCCGGTCTGGTAGCGGGGGAGTCCTAGGCTATGAGCAGTTCTTC.

This clonotype was seen repeatedly, ten times or more. This CDR3 is CATRGGEKLFF. The DNA for the CDR3 is TGTGCCACCAGGGGAGGGGAAAAACTGTTTTTT. The chain combines TRBV15 with TRBJ1-4; D gene ambiguous. Germline V gives CDR1 LNHNV, CDR2 YYDKDF (reference sequence). Trimming stripped 6 bases from V and 8 bases from J, with 7 bases between. The CDR3 runs to 11 residues.

This clonotype was observed at least ten times. Mismatch with germline at one junction end may stem from a read error. The J gene is TRBJ2-5, the V gene TRBV5-1; D perhaps matches TRBD1 (6 bases). Looked up from germline, CDR1 is SGHRS and CDR2 is YFSETQ. The CDR3 is made up of 11 amino acids. CDR3 coding DNA: TGTGCCAGCAGGGGCCAAGAGACCCAGTACTTC. This sequence encodes CASRGQETQYF. Combining the CDR3 with reference TRBV5-1 and TRBJ2-5 gives the whole variable domain KAGVTQTPRYLIKTRGQQVTLSCSPISGHRSVSWYQQTPGQGLQFLFEYFSETQRNKGNFPGRFSGRQFSNSRSEMNVSTLELGDSALYLCASRGQETQYFGPGTRLLVL.

This clonotype came up many times. The J gene is TRBJ1-1, the V gene TRBV9; 7 nucleotides align to TRBD1. CDR3 length: 13 residues. V dropped 4 bases and J dropped 5; count of bases not matched to a gene: 5. Germline V gives CDR1 SGDLS, CDR2 YYNGEE. CDR3: CASSSGGGTEAFF. The CDR3 DNA reads TGTGCCAGCAGCTCAGGGGGAGGGACTGAAGCTTTCTTT.